The rows below give T cell receptor beta chains drawn from one sample of a study of T cells in Graves' hyperthyroidism and ophthalmopathy. TCRdb independently ran MiXCR on the multiplex PCR reads; one entry per CDR3 protein. The repertoire holds a few hundred thousand distinct CDR3 sequences, with 15% to 18% as singletons. What was sequenced was blood. Receptors originate from a woman aged 25-40 years with Graves' hyperthyroidism. Both conserved end residues are part of each CDR3. The D gene is left open where the match is weak. For some rows the clone size is stated as once, few or many, or as a class when expanded; others skip it.

d_call | clone_size | j_call | v_call | cdr3_length | cdr3_nt | cdr3_aa
TRBD1 | . | TRBJ1-2 | TRBV4-1 | 16 | TGCGCCAGCAGCCAAGCCGAGCGGACAGGGGGCTATGGCTACACCTTC | CASSQAERTGGYGYTF
TRBD2 | many | TRBJ2-1 | TRBV7-9 | 15 | TGTGCCAGCAGGGAACTAGCGGACCGGTACAATGAGCAGTTCTTC | CASRELADRYNEQFF
. | . | TRBJ2-1 | TRBV19 | 14 | TGTGCCAGTAGTAGGGCCGGAGGTAACGGTGAGCAGTTCTTC | CASSRAGGNGEQFF
. | few | TRBJ1-5 | TRBV4-1 | 16 | TGCGCCAGCAGCCAAGACGTAGGGGCCCGCTATCAGCCCCAGCATTTT | CASSQDVGARYQPQHF
. | few | TRBJ1-1 | TRBV20-1 | 12 | TGCAGTGCTAGCGTTACCAACACTGAAGCTTTCTTT | CSASVTNTEAFF
TRBD2 | many | TRBJ2-7 | TRBV20-1 | 15 | TGCAGTGCTCGGACCCTAGCGGGAGGCTCCTACGAGCAGTACTTC | CSARTLAGGSYEQYF
TRBD2 | many | TRBJ2-5 | TRBV7-2 | 15 | TGTGCCAGCAGCTCTGACGGGACTAGCTGGGAGACCCAGTACTTC | CASSSDGTSWETQYF
. | . | TRBJ2-1 | TRBV30 | 15 | TGTGCCTGGAGACGGGGGGCCAACTCCTACAATGAGCAGTTCTTC | CAWRRGANSYNEQFF
TRBD1 | . | TRBJ2-5 | TRBV5-1 | 15 | TGCGCCAGCAGCTTGGGGACAGGGGATGGAGAGACCCAGTACTTC | CASSLGTGDGETQYF
. | . | TRBJ2-7 | TRBV7-2 | 13 | TGTGCCAGCAGCTTAGGTCAGTCGACCGAGCAGTACTTC | CASSLGQSTEQYF
TRBD2 | many | TRBJ2-7 | TRBV28 | 15 | TGTGCCAGCAGTTTATCGACTAGCGGGAAAAACGAGCAGTACTTC | CASSLSTSGKNEQYF
TRBD2 | many | TRBJ2-3 | TRBV5-1 | 15 | TGCGCCAGCAGCAACGTAGCGGGAGTGACAGATACGCAGTATTTT | CASSNVAGVTDTQYF
TRBD2 | . | TRBJ2-7 | TRBV6-1 | 18 | TGTGCCAGCAGCCTACTCTCGGCGGCGGGAGGAGTATCCTACGAGCAGTACTTC | CASSLLSAAGGVSYEQYF
TRBD1 | many | TRBJ1-4 | TRBV28 | 13 | TGTGCCAGCAGCCGACAGGGAATCGAAAAACTGTTTTTT | CASSRQGIEKLFF
. | . | TRBJ2-4 | TRBV30 | 12 | TGTGCCTGGAGTGTATACCCCAACATTCAGTACTTC | CAWSVYPNIQYF
. | few | TRBJ2-7 | TRBV4-2 | 12 | TGTGCCAGCAGCCAATACGGCCACGAGCAGTACTTC | CASSQYGHEQYF
TRBD2 | many | TRBJ2-1 | TRBV20-1 | 14 | TGCAGTGCTAGTGGTACTAGCGAGGACAATGAGCAGTTCTTC | CSASGTSEDNEQFF
. | . | TRBJ2-7 | TRBV6-1 | 15 | TGTGCCAGCACCCAAAGAGACGGATTCATCTACGAGCAGTACTTC | CASTQRDGFIYEQYF
TRBD1 | few | TRBJ2-7 | TRBV4-1 | 18 | TGCGCCAGCAGCCAAGTTGGGGCGGGTGGGACAGGGAGGAACGAGCAGTACTTC | CASSQVGAGGTGRNEQYF
. | many | TRBJ2-7 | TRBV11-2 | 15 | TGTGCCAGCAGCTTAGGACGCGGCGCCGCCTACGAGCAGTACTTC | CASSLGRGAAYEQYF
. | many | TRBJ2-1 | TRBV20-1 | 13 | TGCAGTCCTTTAGAGACGGGGAGCAATGAGCAGTTCTTC | CSPLETGSNEQFF
. | . | TRBJ2-1 | TRBV12-3/TRBV12-4 | 14 | TGTGCCAGCGCCGAACCGGGCCGGGGGTACGAGCAGTTCTTC | CASAEPGRGYEQFF
. | . | TRBJ2-7 | TRBV6-1 | 15 | TGTGCCAGCAGCCCATGGGGCTCTCGGGGCGGCGAGCAGTACTTC | CASSPWGSRGGEQYF
TRBD1 | few | TRBJ1-2 | TRBV19 | 13 | TGTGCCAGTAGTGCGGGGACAGGGGATGGCTACACCTTC | CASSAGTGDGYTF
TRBD2 | many | TRBJ2-7 | TRBV12-5 | 15 | TGTGCTAGTGTCCACCGGCGGGAGGCTCACTACGAGCAGTACTTC | CASVHRREAHYEQYF
. | . | TRBJ1-4 | TRBV7-2 | 16 | TGTGCCAGCAGCCCCCAAATGGGGGGCGGGGGTGAAAAACTGTTTTTT | CASSPQMGGGGEKLFF
. | few | TRBJ2-5 | TRBV12-3/TRBV12-4 | 15 | . | CASSSSGGPQETQYF
TRBD1 | . | TRBJ2-1 | TRBV24-1 | 13 | TGTGCCACCAGTCAGGGGGCAGACAATGAGCAGTTCTTC | CATSQGADNEQFF
TRBD1 | . | TRBJ1-6 | TRBV15 | 19 | TGTGCCACCAGAGGAGACGGGACAGGGGCAAGCTCCTATAATTCACCCCTCCACTTT | CATRGDGTGASSYNSPLHF
. | . | TRBJ2-7 | TRBV5-1 | 14 | TGCGCCAGCAGCGCTCGGGTGGGCCAGTACGAGCAGTACTTC | CASSARVGQYEQYF